The following is a T cell receptor (beta chain) sequence with its context. These data belong to a study of blood T cell repertoires in COVID-19. Across the whole study: Spain, Italy and the United States supplied samples that represented acute and convalescent COVID-19. T cells, B-cell-depleted T cells, or PBMCs supplied cDNA or gDNA.

How the authors handled the data: Reference gene primers were amplified, and this amplification served to estimate nucleated cell counts. This table comes from immunoSEQ multiplex PCR, and its TCRdb copy is limited to in-frame clones, with some not included. The V and J calls and clone size are taken from that table; D and trimming were inferred from the DNA. The repertoire has approximately 260,000 clones, 65% to 80% of them found once; the top ten carry approximately 4%. Trimming left V 3 bases short and J 7 bases short, with 10 bases between. The CDR3 totals 12 residues. Germline CDR1 MDHEN, CDR2 SYDVKM.

The sequencing input was peripheral blood. The receptor's source is a woman aged 35 to 49 with active or convalescent COVID-19. This rearrangement joins TRBV28 to TRBJ2-7; unclear D gene. The CDR3 protein is CASSFGYGEQYF. DNA for the CDR3: TGTGCCAGCAGTTTTGGGTACGGGGAGCAGTACTTC.